Listed here are 12 T cell receptor beta chains from one sample, sequenced in a study of blood T cell repertoires in COVID-19. Data came from immunoSEQ multiplex PCR; TCRdb stores just in-frame clones and leaves some out. The sample records about 260,000 clones, 75% to 90% being singletons. What was sequenced was peripheral blood. These receptors all come from a woman in her 70s with COVID-19, enrolled during active disease.

This chain links TRBV19 with TRBJ2-7, with 10 bases identical to TRBD2. This CDR3 is built from 16 residues. Per the germline V gene, CDR1 is LNHDA and CDR2 is SQIVND (reference sequence). The ends lost 6 bases at V and 2 bases at J; junction bases unmatched: 10. The CDR3 is CASRPNPLAGAYEQYF. The CDR3, as DNA: TGTGCCAGTAGACCCAATCCCCTAGCGGGGGCCTACGAGCAGTACTTC.

The rearrangement links TRBV5-4 to TRBJ2-1; TRBD2 aligns across 11 bases. The CDR3 consists of 16 residues. Germline CDR1 reads SGHNT; CDR2 reads YYREEE (reference sequence). Trimming removed 4 bases from V and 8 bases from J; junction bases left unmatched: 11. DNA of the CDR3: TGTGCCAGCAGCCTACAACGACTAGCGGGAAGGGATGAGCAGTTCTTC. Translation gives CASSLQRLAGRDEQFF.

The V call is TRBV24-1, the J call TRBJ1-5, with D uncertain. Germline CDR1 KGHDR, CDR2 SFDVKD. V was cut by 2 bases and J by 5 bases, with 9 bases left in between. The CDR3 runs 14 residues. CDR3 loop: CATSDSEAYQPQHF. The CDR3 bases are TGTGCCACCAGTGATTCAGAGGCCTATCAGCCCCAGCATTTT.

The chain combines TRBV6-2 or TRBV6-3 with TRBJ2-1; TRBD2 might be the D (5 bases). The CDR3 sequence is 15 residues long. Trimming took off 8 bases at V and 10 bases at J, with 24 bases between the two ends. Germline V gene lookup returns CDR1 MNHEY and CDR2 SVGEGT. CDR3 residues: CASCSSVPFRGEQFF. The CDR3 DNA reads as TGTGCCAGCTGTTCGAGCGTACCATTCCGCGGGGAGCAGTTCTTC.

This clone was detected only a few times. This chain uses TRBV29-1 with TRBJ1-2; no clear D gene. The V gene's germline CDR1 is SQVTM and CDR2 ANQGSEA. V was trimmed by 4 bases and J by 8 bases, leaving 17 bases between them. The CDR3 loop spans 13 amino acids. CDR3 protein: CSVVSIPAEGYTF. The CDR3 DNA follows: TGCAGCGTTGTGTCCATCCCGGCGGAAGGCTACACCTTC.

This chain connects TRBV19 to TRBJ1-5, with 8 bases aligning to TRBD1. This CDR3 is built from 14 residues. V dropped 3 bases and J dropped 2; count of bases not matched to a gene: 0. Germline values: CDR1 LNHDA, CDR2 SQIVND (reference sequence). The CDR3 region is CASSMTGGNQPQHF. CDR3 bases: TGTGCCAGTAGTATGACAGGGGGCAATCAGCCCCAGCATTTT.

V gene TRBV5-4 combines with J gene TRBJ2-7, with 7 bases lining up with TRBD2. There are 16 residues in the CDR3. The junction had 16 bases not matched to a gene; V was cut back by 1 base and J by 9 bases. Germline lookup yields CDR1 SGHNT and CDR2 YYREEE (reference sequence). The CDR3 DNA reads TGTGCCAGCAGCTTGTTACTTGGTTCGGGCGGGAGTTTGCAGTACTTC. Residues: CASSLLLGSGGSLQYF.

The chain joins TRBV5-6 to TRBJ1-1; TRBD1 matches 9 bases. The V segment lost 4 bases and the J segment 1 base; nucleotides outside the gene matches: 5. Germline-derived CDR1 and CDR2 are SGHDT and YYEEEE. There are 15 residues in the CDR3. The CDR3 bases are TGTGCCAGCAGCCCGACGACAGGGGGGAACACTGAAGCTTTCTTT. Encoded protein: CASSPTTGGNTEAFF.

The genes are TRBV28 and TRBJ2-7; a weak D match, TRBD1 (5 bases). From germline, CDR1 is MDHEN and CDR2 SYDVKM. This CDR3 spans 13 amino acids. Trimming shortened V by 6 bases and J by 3 bases, and 12 bases separated the two germline ends. CDR3 protein: CASRPQDHYEQYF. CDR3 coding DNA: TGTGCCAGCAGACCACAGGATCACTACGAGCAGTACTTC. Based on the CDR3 plus reference TRBV28 and TRBJ2-7, the full variable domain is DVKVTQSSRYLVKRTGEKVFLECVQDMDHENMFWYRQDPGLGLRLIYFSYDVKMKEKGDIPEGYSVSREKKERFSLILESASTNQTSMYLCASRPQDHYEQYFGPGTRLTVT.

The J gene is TRBJ1-1, the V gene TRBV18, with 8 positions matching TRBD1. V gave up 4 bases and J gave up 3 bases; unmatched junction bases: 7. CDR3 length equals 15 residues. Germline V gene data show CDR1 as KGHSH and CDR2 as LQKENI. Here the CDR3 DNA reads TGTGCCAGCTCACAAACGGACAGGGTTGACACTGAAGCTTTCTTT. It encodes CASSQTDRVDTEAFF.

The gene calls are TRBV30 and TRBJ1-4; D unclear. Germline CDR1 is GTSNPN and CDR2 is SVGIG (reference sequence). Trimming left V 0 bases short and J 0 bases short, with 5 bases between. This CDR3 region has 14 residues. CDR3: CAWSVQPTNEKLFF. The CDR3 region has the DNA TGTGCCTGGAGTGTACAGCCAACTAATGAAAAACTGTTTTTT.

The V gene is TRBV5-6, the J gene TRBJ2-7; 9 bases align to TRBD1. V lost 3 bases, J lost 1 base, and 8 bases stayed unmatched. Germline values: CDR1 SGHDT, CDR2 YYEEEE. The CDR3 extends over 16 amino acids. CDR3 DNA: TGTGCCAGCAGCTCCCCTAGGGACAGGGTATCCTACGAGCAGTACTTC. This codes for CASSSPRDRVSYEQYF. Full variable domain (rest looked up from reference TRBV5-6 and TRBJ2-7): DAGVTQSPTHLIKTRGQQVTLRCSPKSGHDTVSWYQQALGQGPQFIFQYYEEEERQRGNFPDRFSGHQFPNYSSELNVNALLLGDSALYLCASSSPRDRVSYEQYFGPGTRLTVT.